These 20 T cell receptor beta chains originate from one sample sequenced in a study of long-term antiretroviral therapy in people with HIV. Survey-level immunoSEQ v3.0 assays were run. Assay used: immunoSEQ multiplex PCR; TCRdb lists only in-frame clones, some missing. This table has roughly 33,000 clones, approximately 80% appearing once. The material sequenced was unsorted PBMCs, taken 2 years after starting antiretroviral therapy. All receptors derive from a woman in her fifties or sixties with HIV.

J is TRBJ2-2 and V is TRBV11-2; D is unclear. Germline V gene data show CDR1 as SGHAT and CDR2 as FQNNGV. This CDR3 spans 17 amino acids. V shed 7 bases and J shed 0 bases, with 18 bases lying between them. CDR3 amino acids: CASTPYPPQSNTGELFF. The DNA for the CDR3 is TGTGCCAGCACCCCTTATCCCCCGCAATCGAACACCGGGGAGCTGTTTTTT.

The V gene is TRBV7-9, the J gene TRBJ1-2; D not certain. CDR1 and CDR2 (germline): SEHNR, FQNEAQ (reference sequence). V was clipped by 3 bases and J by 3 bases, with 5 bases between them. The CDR3 covers 12 residues. The CDR3 sequence: CASSFSDYGYTF. CDR3 nucleotide sequence: TGTGCCAGCAGCTTTTCCGACTATGGCTACACCTTC.

The gene calls are TRBV7-9 and TRBJ1-4, with D tentatively TRBD1 (5 bases). Trimming pared 2 bases from V and 7 bases from J, leaving 11 bases between. CDR1 and CDR2 (germline): SEHNR, FQNEAQ (reference sequence). CDR3 length equals 14 residues. In nucleotides, the CDR3 is TGTGCCAGCAGCTTACCAGGCGACAGTGAAAAACTGTTTTTT. Encoded protein: CASSLPGDSEKLFF.

The chain combines TRBV4-1 with TRBJ1-4; D is ambiguous. CDR3 length equals 14 residues. CDR1 and CDR2 from the germline V gene are MGHRA and YSYEKL. V lost 2 bases and J 3 bases, leaving 7 bases between the germline ends. In nucleotides, the CDR3 is TGCGCCAGCAGCCAACCCGGGGCTAATGAAAAACTGTTTTTT. Its translation: CASSQPGANEKLFF.

V and J are TRBV21-1 and TRBJ1-3. TRBV21-1 constitutes a pseudogene. This CDR3 spans 15 amino acids. The CDR3 bases are TGTGCCAGCAGCGCCCAGGGGGGGCCAGGAAACACCATATATTTT. The encoded protein is CASSAQGGPGNTIYF.

The V call is TRBV30, the J call TRBJ2-1; D remains ambiguous. Between the trimmed V and J ends, which lost 1 base and 10 bases, there was a span of 5 bases. Per germline, CDR1 GTSNPN and CDR2 SVGIG (reference sequence). The CDR3 has 10 residues. The CDR3 nucleotides are TGTGCCTGGAGTGAACGCGAGCAGTTCTTC. This gives the protein CAWSEREQFF. Full variable domain (remainder filled in from reference TRBV30 and TRBJ2-1): SQTIHQWPATLVQPVGSPLSLECTVEGTSNPNLYWYRQAAGRGLQLLFYSVGIGQISSEVPQNLSASRPQDRQFILSSKKLLLSDSGFYLCAWSEREQFFGPGTRLTVL.

The CDR3 DNA reads TGTGCCACAGCGGGGGCCCTATACAATGAGCAGTTCTTC. This codes for CATAGALYNEQFF. V usage is TRBV19 and J usage is TRBJ2-1; 8 bases are a match to TRBD2. The CDR3 sequence is 13 residues long. V dropped 10 bases and J dropped 4; count of bases not matched to a gene: 6. Germline V lookup: CDR1 LNHDA, CDR2 SQIVND (reference sequence).

This clone was picked up a small number of times. The rearrangement joins TRBV30 to TRBJ1-6; D may be TRBD1 (6 bases). CDR1 is GTSNPN, CDR2 SVGIG, per germline (reference sequence). The V and J ends lost 3 bases and 5 bases respectively, with 17 bases between them. The CDR3 covers 16 residues. CDR3 region: CAWRYPAGANNSPLHF. In DNA form, the CDR3 reads TGTGCCTGGAGATATCCGGCGGGGGCGAATAATTCACCCCTCCACTTT.

This rearrangement joins TRBV18 to TRBJ2-7; no clear D gene. Trimming took 2 bases from V and 12 from J, leaving 17 bases between them. Germline V CDR1 and CDR2: KGHSH, LQKENI. The length of the CDR3 is 13 residues. The CDR3: CASSPDKDGPGYF. For the CDR3, the DNA is TGTGCCAGCTCACCAGACAAGGACGGCCCCGGGTACTTC.

This clone was found a few times. The genes are TRBV27 and TRBJ1-4, with no clear D. V was clipped by 2 bases and J by 7 bases, with 8 bases between them. Germline V gene sequence: CDR1 MNHEY, CDR2 SMNVEV (reference sequence). CDR3 length: 13 amino acids. Here the CDR3 reads CASSLGFSEKLFF. CDR3 nucleotides: TGTGCCAGCAGTTTAGGGTTTTCTGAAAAACTGTTTTTT.

This CDR3 reads CAATGTSGGLLSDTQYF. CDR3 DNA: TGCGCCGCTACCGGGACTAGCGGGGGGTTACTATCGGACACGCAGTATTTT. V gene TRBV10-2 combines with J gene TRBJ2-3, with TRBD2 identical over 15 bases. Germline lookup yields CDR1 WSHSY and CDR2 SAAADI. The CDR3 length is 17 residues. V was clipped by 11 bases and J by 9 bases; unmatched bases: 18.

This clone was seen a handful of times. The chain carries TRBV7-8 and TRBJ2-7; maybe TRBD1 (6 bases). The V gene's germline CDR1 is SGHVS and CDR2 FQNEAQ. V was clipped by 5 bases and J by 4 bases, with 12 bases between them. The CDR3 consists of 13 residues. The CDR3 loop reads CASSRLTGYEQYV. In DNA, the CDR3 is TGTGCCAGCAGCCGCTTGACAGGTTACGAGCAGTACGTC.

The gene calls are TRBV28 and TRBJ2-7; D perhaps matches TRBD1 (6 bases). There are 12 residues in the CDR3. Trimming cost V 6 bases and J 4 bases, with 10 bases left between them. The germline CDR1 and CDR2 sequences are MDHEN and SYDVKM. As DNA, the CDR3 is TGTGCCAGCAGCTTCGACAGGTACGAGCAGTACTTC. Amino acids: CASSFDRYEQYF.

The chain employs TRBV29-1 and TRBJ2-7; D is perhaps TRBD1 or TRBD2 (5 bases each). This CDR3 region has 13 residues. V lost 7 bases and J 3 bases, leaving 16 bases between the germline ends. Germline V CDR1 and CDR2: SQVTM, ANQGSEA. This chain's CDR3 is CSAQGRDHYEQYF. CDR3 DNA: TGCAGCGCTCAAGGTCGGGACCACTACGAGCAGTACTTC.

V usage is TRBV19 and J usage is TRBJ2-7, with D perhaps TRBD1 (5 bases). This CDR3 is built from 13 residues. V lost 5 bases and J 3 bases, leaving 11 bases between the germline ends. Germline V gene sequence: CDR1 LNHDA, CDR2 SQIVND (reference sequence). The CDR3 bases are TGTGCCAGTAGTCTCAGGGCAGGCTACGAGCAGTACGTC. Translation: CASSLRAGYEQYV.

The count of this clone is one. This chain uses TRBV6-5 with TRBJ1-4; no clear D gene. V was clipped by 5 bases and J by 0 bases, with 10 bases between them. From germline, CDR1 is MNHEY and CDR2 SVGAGI. The CDR3 covers 15 residues. The CDR3 nucleotides are TGTGCCAGCAGTACAGAGGGTGCAACTAATGAAAAACTGTTTTTT. It translates to CASSTEGATNEKLFF.

This chain joins TRBV29-1 and TRBJ1-5; D gene unclear. CDR1 SQVTM and CDR2 ANQGSEA come from the germline V gene. The CDR3 sequence is 13 residues long. V dropped 1 base and J dropped 7 bases, with 11 bases sitting between them. Here the CDR3 DNA reads TGCAGCGTTGAAGGCGGTCCTGGACAGCCCCAGCATTTT. It translates to CSVEGGPGQPQHF.

The chain uses TRBV30 and TRBJ1-5, with a tentative D call TRBD1 (6 bases). Germline V gene lookup returns CDR1 GTSNPN and CDR2 SVGIG (reference sequence). Deletions cut 2 bases from V and 1 base from J, with 15 bases between. This CDR3 is built from 16 residues. The CDR3, as DNA: TGTGCCTGGAGTCCGCCGGGGGGGCTGAGCAATCAGCCCCAGCATTTT. Its protein product is CAWSPPGGLSNQPQHF.

The chain links TRBV10-2 to TRBJ1-1; D uncertain. The ends were cut back, 8 bases at V and 4 bases at J, with 23 bases in the middle. Per the germline V gene, CDR1 is WSHSY and CDR2 is SAAADI. This CDR3 region has 16 residues. This CDR3 reads CASWVGEWLSSTEAFF. The CDR3 DNA follows: TGCGCCAGCTGGGTGGGTGAGTGGCTTAGTAGCACTGAAGCTTTCTTT.

This clone has only one observation. V is TRBV7-8 and J is TRBJ2-7, with D perhaps TRBD2 (5 bases). Germline CDR1 is SGHVS and CDR2 is FQNEAQ. V was cut by 1 base and J by 2 bases, with 9 bases left in between. The CDR3 contains 14 residues. CDR3 coding DNA: TGTGCCAGCAGCTTAGACGCGGGTACCTACGAGCAGTACGTC. Its translation is CASSLDAGTYEQYV.